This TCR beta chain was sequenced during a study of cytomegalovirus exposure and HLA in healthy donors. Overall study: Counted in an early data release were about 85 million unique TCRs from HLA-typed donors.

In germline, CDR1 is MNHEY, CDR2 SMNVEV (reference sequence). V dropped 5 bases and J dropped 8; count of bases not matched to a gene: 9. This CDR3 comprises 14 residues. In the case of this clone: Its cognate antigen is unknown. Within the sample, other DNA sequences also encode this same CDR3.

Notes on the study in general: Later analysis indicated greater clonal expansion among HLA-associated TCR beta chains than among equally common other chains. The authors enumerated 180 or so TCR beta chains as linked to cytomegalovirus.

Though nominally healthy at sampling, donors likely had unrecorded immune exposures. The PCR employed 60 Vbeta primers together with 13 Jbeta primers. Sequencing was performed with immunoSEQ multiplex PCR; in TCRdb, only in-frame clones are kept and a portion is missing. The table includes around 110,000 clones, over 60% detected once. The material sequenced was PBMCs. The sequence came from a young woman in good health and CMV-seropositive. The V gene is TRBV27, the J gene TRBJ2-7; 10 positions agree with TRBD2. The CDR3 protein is CASSASGGVVKQYF. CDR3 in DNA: TGTGCCAGCAGTGCTAGCGGGGGCGTTGTAAAGCAGTACTTC.